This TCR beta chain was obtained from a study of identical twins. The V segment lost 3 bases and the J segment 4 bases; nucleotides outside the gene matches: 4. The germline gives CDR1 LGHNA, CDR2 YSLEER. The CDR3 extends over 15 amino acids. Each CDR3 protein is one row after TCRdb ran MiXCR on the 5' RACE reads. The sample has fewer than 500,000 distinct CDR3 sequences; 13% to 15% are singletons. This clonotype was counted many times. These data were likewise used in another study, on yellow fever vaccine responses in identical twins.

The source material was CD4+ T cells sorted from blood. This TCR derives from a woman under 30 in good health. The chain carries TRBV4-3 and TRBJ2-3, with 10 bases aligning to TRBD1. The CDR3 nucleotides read TGCGCCAGCAGCCAGTGGACAGGGGGATCAGATACGCAGTATTTT. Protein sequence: CASSQWTGGSDTQYF.